This TCR beta chain was identified during a study of T cell responses to AZD1222 COVID-19 vaccine (dated by TCRdb to about 2021). For the study in its entirety: Because spike-specific TCR depth and breadth did not differ between the two schedules, AZD1222 recipients who got a second dose at roughly 4 weeks were pooled with those who got a second dose at roughly 12 weeks. A total of 233 trial participants underwent TCR sequencing, of whom 207 had received two doses of AZD1222 and 26 had received two doses of the MenACWY control vaccine. Trial participants were enrolled by age into subgroups of 18-55, 56-69 and 70-plus years, and 148, 28 and 57 TCR-sequenced participants, respectively, were included in these subgroups.

From cysteine to phenylalanine, the CDR3 is 14 amino acids long. Of the read, only the CDR3 DNA is kept; its 42 bases are in frame from base 1. Relative to germline, V is 3 bases shorter and J is 6 bases shorter, with 12 bases between their ends. CDR1 and CDR2 were assigned from the germline V gene (reference sequence) as LNHNV and YYDKDF. The CDR3 regions of human TCRbeta chains were subjected to immunosequencing. The authors processed their data as follows. TCRs in the repertoires were compared against a reference library of SARS-CoV-2-specific TCRs that had been generated with the MIRA antigen-specificity platform. Breadth was defined as the fraction of unique TCRs that were SARS-CoV-2-associated. Depth was defined as the fraction of total T cells that were SARS-CoV-2-associated. Each spike-specific TCR was assigned to its reactive spike region and to a CD4 or CD8 class using the MIRA data. Log10-transformed breadth and depth values were compared by one-way ANOVA with Sidak's multiple comparisons tests. Sourced from immuneACCESS, this table was stored by TCRdb with only in-frame sequences that have V and J called. A share of the clones is absent; for the studies checked, an unresolved V gene accounts for under half, and the remainder has no known explanation. The V and J calls and clone size come from that table; D and trimming were worked out from the DNA. The table for this sample lists roughly 120,000 clones; approximately 86% of them were counted only once. The ten largest clones take up about 6.2% of the sample.

Sample time point, as interpreted from the label and publication: baseline before first vaccination. Vaccinee samples were obtained from the UK trials COV001 and COV002, which included a single-blind randomized controlled phase 2/3 trial of AZD1222 (ChAdOx1 nCoV-19) in healthy adults. Trial participant PBMC samples were collected at day 0 and day 28 after the second dose for TCRbeta chain sequencing. The study at large found these results: The vaccine-associated CD4 TCRs covered the entire spike protein, and the dominant responses fell in regions 160-218 and 743-854. Participants were mostly white British, with more females than males. The authors suggested clonal diversity may have been underestimated. After two AZD1222 doses, spike-specific TCR breadth and depth were significantly higher than at day 0 and than in MenACWY recipients. In the small 56-69-year group, the increase in depth fell short of significance, most likely because of low power. Reportedly, almost half of the unique spike-specific TCRs recognized epitopes lying outside the regions that are mutated in the B.1.351 and B.1.1.7 variants. Conclusions about previously exposed vaccinees were limited because only 5 or 6 AZD1222 recipients were SARS-CoV-2 seropositive at baseline. Because no samples from the day 14 peak response were available, repertoires could be characterized only after the peak T cell response.

A word on this clone: Its antigen specificity is not known. No much larger clone exists at a distance of one base, and base qualities are not known.

The chain is encoded by TRBV15 joined to TRBJ1-5; confidence is insufficient to name the D gene. The TCR was taken from an adult in good health. The specimen comprised peripheral blood, sampled on day 0 of AZD1222 vaccination. The nucleotide sequence reads TGTGCCACCAGCAGTTCGACACGCGGTCAGCCCCAGCATTTT. It is translated as CATSSSTRGQPQHF.